Below are 30 T cell receptor beta chains sequenced from a single sample in a study of shared clonotypes between healthy human individuals (dated by TCRdb to about 2020). Library preparation was by the immunoSEQ multiplex PCR assay. TCRdb mirrors the immuneACCESS table, restricted to in-frame sequences. Some clones are absent from its copies; in checked studies, under half trace to an unresolved V gene, and the reason for the others is unknown. The sample table lists 800,000 to 950,000 clones, 95% to 97% of them with a count of one. The ten largest clones take up about 0.21% of the sample. CD8 naive samples consisted of CD45RO-negative cells that were positively selected for CCR7, yielding a CD45RA+CCR7+ population without TemRA cells. Sequenced sample: naive CD8+ T cells sorted from blood. The sample's cell subset or site, from its label and the paper: CD45RA+CCR7+. All receptors derive from a man aged 30 to 45 in good health.

The rearrangement links TRBV27 to TRBJ2-7, with 14 bases matching TRBD2. V shed 4 bases and J 3 bases; nucleotides not matched to a gene: 5. This CDR3 has 16 residues. Germline V gives CDR1 MNHEY, CDR2 SMNVEV (reference sequence). CDR3: CASSWGLAGVYYEQYF. The CDR3 bases are TGTGCCAGCAGTTGGGGACTAGCGGGAGTTTACTACGAGCAGTACTTC.

The chain combines TRBV5-5 with TRBJ1-1, with D unclear. Trimming cost V 1 base and J 0 bases, with 7 bases left between them. This CDR3 has 14 residues. Germline V gene sequence: CDR1 SGHKS, CDR2 YYEKEE (reference sequence). The CDR3 region is CASSLRGMNTEAFF. The CDR3 nucleotides are TGTGCCAGCAGCTTGCGGGGAATGAACACTGAAGCTTTCTTT. The full variable domain, with the rest looked up from reference TRBV5-5 and TRBJ1-1, is DAGVTQSPTHLIKTRGQQVTLRCSPISGHKSVSWYQQVLGQGPQFIFQYYEKEERGRGNFPDRFSARQFPNYSSELNVNALLLGDSALYLCASSLRGMNTEAFFGQGTRLTVV.

V usage is TRBV11-2 and J usage is TRBJ2-3; unclear D gene. The CDR3 covers 15 residues. CDR1 SGHAT and CDR2 FQNNGV come from the germline V gene. V was cut by 0 bases and J by 4 bases, with 11 bases left in between. CDR3 DNA: TGTGCCAGCAGCTTAGAAGGTTCAGGTCCAGATACGCAGTATTTT. It yields the protein CASSLEGSGPDTQYF.

The J gene is TRBJ2-3, the V gene TRBV11-3; 10 bases align to TRBD2. This CDR3 has 17 amino acids. Losses at the gene ends were 5 bases for V and 1 base for J; bases not matched to a gene: 9. Germline CDR1 SGHNT, CDR2 YENEEA. In nucleotides, the CDR3 is TGTGCCAGCAGCCGATCCGAAGGACTAGCGGGCACAGATACGCAGTATTTT. Protein: CASSRSEGLAGTDTQYF.

The V call is TRBV5-4, the J call TRBJ2-1; possible D gene TRBD2, 6 bases. The germline CDR1 and CDR2 sequences are SGHNT and YYREEE (reference sequence). The CDR3 totals 12 residues. V gave up 3 bases and J gave up 7 bases, with 8 bases separating them. CDR3 region: CASSYLANEQFF. The CDR3 nucleotides read TGTGCCAGCAGCTATCTAGCGAATGAGCAGTTCTTC. Supplemented by reference TRBV5-4 and TRBJ2-1, the full variable domain reads ETGVTQSPTHLIKTRGQQVTLRCSSQSGHNTVSWYQQALGQGPQFIFQYYREEENGRGNFPPRFSGLQFPNYSSELNVNALELDDSALYLCASSYLANEQFFGPGTRLTVL.

The chain is built from TRBV5-4 and TRBJ2-1; 9 nucleotides agree with TRBD1. Germline V gene sequence: CDR1 SGHNT, CDR2 YYREEE (reference sequence). The CDR3 is made up of 14 amino acids. After removal of 4 bases from V and 5 bases from J, the junction contained 4 bases not matched to a gene. CDR3 sequence: CASSARTGDNEQFF. As DNA, the CDR3 is TGTGCCAGCAGCGCCCGGACAGGGGACAATGAGCAGTTCTTC.

V and J are TRBV7-9 and TRBJ2-5, with D tentatively TRBD2 (5 bases). This CDR3 is 11 amino acids long. CDR1 and CDR2 (germline): SEHNR, FQNEAQ (reference sequence). V lost 6 bases and J lost 7, with 9 bases in between. CDR3 DNA sequence: TGTGCCAGCAGGGAAGGAGGGACCCAGTACTTC. It is translated as CASREGGTQYF.

The gene calls are TRBV11-2 and TRBJ2-2, with D possibly being TRBD1 (6 bases). V lost 1 base to trimming and J lost 5 bases, with 8 bases between them. Germline lookup yields CDR1 SGHAT and CDR2 FQNNGV. There are 14 residues in the CDR3. This CDR3 reads CASSLGGLTGELFF. CDR3 sequence (DNA): TGTGCCAGCAGCTTAGGGGGGCTTACCGGGGAGCTGTTTTTT. Full variable domain (missing parts from reference TRBV11-2 and TRBJ2-2): EAGVAQSPRYKIIEKRQSVAFWCNPISGHATLYWYQQILGQGPKLLIQFQNNGVVDDSQLPKDRFSAERLKGVDSTLKIQPAKLEDSAVYLCASSLGGLTGELFFGEGSRLTVL.

This rearrangement joins TRBV6-1 to TRBJ1-5; a possible D gene is TRBD1 (5 bases). This CDR3 region has 14 residues. Deletions cut 5 bases from V and 6 bases from J, with 14 bases between. Per the germline V gene, CDR1 is MNHNS and CDR2 is SASEGT. The CDR3: CASSLLGAGQPQHF. The CDR3 DNA reads TGTGCCAGCAGTCTCCTAGGGGCGGGTCAGCCCCAGCATTTT.

The count of this clone is one. Distinct nucleotide sequences in the sample also encode this CDR3. The V and J genes are TRBV4-1 and TRBJ2-3; no definite D call. V was trimmed by 1 base and J by 2 bases, leaving 1 base between them. The V gene's germline CDR1 is MGHRA and CDR2 YSYEKL. The CDR3 is made up of 12 amino acids. The CDR3 protein is CASSQATDTQYF. The CDR3, as DNA: TGCGCCAGCAGCCAAGCCACAGATACGCAGTATTTT.

The chain carries TRBV7-9 and TRBJ1-1; possibly TRBD1 for D (5 bases). The CDR3 is 16 amino acids. The V end was cut by 3 bases, the J end by 3 bases, with 17 bases between. Germline V gene data show CDR1 as SEHNR and CDR2 as FQNEAQ (reference sequence). The CDR3 nucleotides read TGTGCCAGCAGCTTCCGCGCGGAGCAGGGTGACACTGAAGCTTTCTTT. Translated, it gives CASSFRAEQGDTEAFF.

The chain recombines TRBV2 with TRBJ2-7; 7 bases match TRBD1. Per germline, CDR1 SNHLY and CDR2 FYNNEI. This CDR3 has 11 residues. The ends lost 8 bases at V and 2 bases at J; junction bases unmatched: 0. Here the CDR3 DNA reads TGTGCCAGCCAGGGGGCCTACGAGCAGTACTTC. It is translated as CASQGAYEQYF.

The V gene is TRBV7-8, the J gene TRBJ2-1, with 11 bases fitting TRBD2. This CDR3 spans 18 amino acids. CDR1 is SGHVS, CDR2 FQNEAQ, per germline. Trimming at V came to 1 base and at J to 7 bases, leaving 12 bases not matched to a gene. The CDR3: CASSLVSPRLAGGNEQFF. CDR3 DNA: TGTGCCAGCAGCTTAGTAAGTCCCCGGCTAGCGGGAGGTAATGAGCAGTTCTTC.

The chain links TRBV6-5 to TRBJ1-2; tentative D call: TRBD1 (6 bases). V was clipped by 4 bases and J by 5 bases, with 14 bases between them. Germline CDR1 and CDR2: MNHEY and SVGAGI. The CDR3 is 14 residues long. CDR3 in DNA: TGTGCCAGCAGTTTACAGACAGGAAGATATGGCTACACCTTC. Protein: CASSLQTGRYGYTF.

This clone has only one observation. Here the CDR3 DNA reads TGCGCCAGCAGTTTCCCCCAGGGGGACAATGAGCAGTTCTTC. Protein product: CASSFPQGDNEQFF. The V call is TRBV5-1, the J call TRBJ2-1, with 7 bases matching TRBD1. Per germline, CDR1 SGHRS and CDR2 YFSETQ. V gave up 5 bases and J gave up 5 bases; unmatched junction bases: 7. The CDR3 has 14 amino acids.

The chain joins TRBV11-2 to TRBJ1-1; D ambiguous. This CDR3 comprises 15 residues. The V gene lost 1 base and the J gene lost 4 bases, with 13 bases spanning the gap. Germline CDR1 is SGHAT and CDR2 is FQNNGV. DNA of the CDR3: TGTGCCAGCAGCTTAGTAGACCTGGGCAGCACTGAAGCTTTCTTT. It translates to CASSLVDLGSTEAFF.

The V and J genes are TRBV4-1 and TRBJ1-1, with TRBD1 as a possible D gene (5 bases). The CDR3 is made up of 15 amino acids. CDR1 is MGHRA, CDR2 YSYEKL, per germline. The V and J ends lost 3 bases and 1 base respectively, with 12 bases between them. The chain's CDR3 is CASSHWLGENTEAFF. CDR3 DNA sequence: TGCGCCAGCAGCCATTGGTTAGGGGAGAACACTGAAGCTTTCTTT.

This clone was detected only once. The V and J genes are TRBV27 and TRBJ2-7; possibly TRBD2 for D (5 bases). CDR1 MNHEY and CDR2 SMNVEV come from the germline V gene (reference sequence). This CDR3 region has 14 residues. V lost 1 base and J 4 bases, leaving 11 bases between the germline ends. CDR3 residues: CASSLYLRGYEQYF. The CDR3, as DNA: TGTGCCAGCAGTTTATATCTTCGGGGTTACGAGCAGTACTTC.

V is TRBV7-9 and J is TRBJ2-1, with 12 nucleotides matching TRBD2. Germline CDR1 SEHNR, CDR2 FQNEAQ (reference sequence). The CDR3 contains 19 residues. The junction had 10 bases not matched to a gene; V was cut back by 4 bases and J by 0 bases. Here the CDR3 DNA reads TGTGCCAGCAGCTCCCATCTAGCGGGAGGGCCGAGCTCCTACAATGAGCAGTTCTTC. It yields the protein CASSSHLAGGPSSYNEQFF.

The chain uses TRBV9 and TRBJ1-4; D remains ambiguous. The CDR3 contains 14 residues. Between the trimmed V and J ends, which lost 4 bases and 3 bases, there was a span of 10 bases. Germline CDR1 and CDR2: SGDLS and YYNGEE. CDR3 loop: CASSHGSANEKLFF. In DNA form, the CDR3 reads TGTGCCAGCAGCCATGGCAGTGCTAATGAAAAACTGTTTTTT.

The chain joins TRBV9 to TRBJ2-7; 10 nucleotides match TRBD2. The trim removed 4 bases at V and 5 bases at J, leaving 3 bases unmatched. The CDR3 consists of 13 residues. Germline V gene sequence: CDR1 SGDLS, CDR2 YYNGEE. The CDR3 DNA reads as TGTGCCAGCAGCCTAGCGGGAGTAGACGAGCAGTACTTC. Its translation is CASSLAGVDEQYF.

This clone has a single count. V usage is TRBV27 and J usage is TRBJ1-4; tentative D call: TRBD1 (5 bases). CDR1 and CDR2 from the germline V gene are MNHEY and SMNVEV (reference sequence). The CDR3 length is 14 residues. Deletions cut 3 bases from V and 7 bases from J, with 12 bases between. The CDR3 region is CASSLGRGSEKLFF. The CDR3 DNA is TGTGCCAGCAGTTTGGGGAGGGGAAGTGAAAAACTGTTTTTT.

This chain connects TRBV6-1 to TRBJ1-1; tentatively, D is TRBD1 (5 bases). Germline V lookup: CDR1 MNHNS, CDR2 SASEGT. This CDR3 region has 11 residues. V gave up 2 bases and J gave up 10 bases, with 8 bases separating them. This chain's CDR3 is CASSESGLAFF. Here the CDR3 DNA reads TGTGCCAGCAGTGAATCAGGGCTAGCTTTCTTT.

J is TRBJ2-7 and V is TRBV28; the D is unclear. In germline, CDR1 is MDHEN, CDR2 SYDVKM. The CDR3 sequence is 15 residues long. The V end was cut by 7 bases, the J end by 0 bases, with 16 bases between. The chain's CDR3 is CASTLGGTNSYEQYF. CDR3 coding DNA: TGTGCCAGCACCCTTGGTGGAACCAACTCCTACGAGCAGTACTTC.

Remarks on this clone: Other DNA sequences in this sample translate to the same CDR3. The chain is built from TRBV9 and TRBJ2-5, with D tentatively TRBD1 or TRBD2 (5 bases each). Germline assignment: CDR1 SGDLS and CDR2 YYNGEE. The CDR3 has 14 residues. V was pared by 0 bases and J by 1 base, with 7 bases between. The CDR3 bases are TGTGCCAGCAGCGTAGGGGGGACCCAAGAGACCCAGTACTTC. Protein: CASSVGGTQETQYF.

The V and J genes are TRBV4-1 and TRBJ1-1; weak D call: TRBD1 (5 bases). The CDR3 spans 15 residues. The ends were cut back, 4 bases at V and 1 base at J, with 13 bases in the middle. Germline CDR1 and CDR2: MGHRA and YSYEKL. DNA of the CDR3: TGCGCCAGCAGCCGGGACCCTGAATCGAACACTGAAGCTTTCTTT. It is translated as CASSRDPESNTEAFF.

CDR3 in amino acids: CASSGTGEYNEQFF. As DNA, the CDR3 is TGTGCCAGCAGTGGGACAGGGGAATACAATGAGCAGTTCTTC. This rearrangement joins TRBV6-6 to TRBJ2-1, with 10 nucleotides matching TRBD1. Unmatched junction bases numbered 2, after V lost 5 bases and J lost 4 bases. The CDR3 length is 14 residues. Germline V gene sequence: CDR1 MNHNY, CDR2 SVGAGI (reference sequence).

The rearrangement uses TRBV5-1 and TRBJ2-5; D not certain. CDR3 length equals 12 residues. Germline V lookup: CDR1 SGHRS, CDR2 YFSETQ. V lost 2 bases, J lost 2 bases, and 4 bases lay in between. The CDR3 reads CASSLLQETQYF. The CDR3, as DNA: TGCGCCAGCAGCTTACTACAAGAGACCCAGTACTTC.

CDR3 DNA sequence: TGTGCCAGCAGCCCCGCCGACAGGGGGCAAACCTACGAGCAGTACTTC. Translation gives CASSPADRGQTYEQYF. The chain has TRBV27 and TRBJ2-7; 10 positions agree with TRBD1. Germline lookup yields CDR1 MNHEY and CDR2 SMNVEV (reference sequence). J gave up 2 bases and V 6 bases, and 10 bases lay outside the gene matches. The CDR3 spans 16 residues.

The chain carries TRBV6-1 and TRBJ2-2, with D unclear. Germline CDR1 and CDR2: MNHNS and SASEGT. V was trimmed by 6 bases and J by 8 bases, leaving 10 bases between them. The CDR3 is 12 amino acids. The CDR3 DNA is TGTGCCAGCAGCCTAGGGTTTGGGGAGCTGTTTTTT. Translating gives CASSLGFGELFF.